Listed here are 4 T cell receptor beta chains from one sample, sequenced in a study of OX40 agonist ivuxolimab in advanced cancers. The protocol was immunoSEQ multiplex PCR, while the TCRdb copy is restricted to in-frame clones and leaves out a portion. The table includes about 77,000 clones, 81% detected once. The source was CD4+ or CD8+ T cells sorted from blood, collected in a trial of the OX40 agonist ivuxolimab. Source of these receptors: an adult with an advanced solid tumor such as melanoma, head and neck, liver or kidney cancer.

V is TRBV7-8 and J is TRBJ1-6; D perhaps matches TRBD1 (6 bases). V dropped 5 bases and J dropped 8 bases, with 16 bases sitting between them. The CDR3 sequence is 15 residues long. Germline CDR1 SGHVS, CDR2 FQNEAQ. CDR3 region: CASSPGGGADSPLHF. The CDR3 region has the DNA TGTGCCAGCAGCCCGGGCGGGGGCGCGGATTCACCCCTCCACTTT. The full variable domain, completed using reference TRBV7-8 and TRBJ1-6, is GAGVSQSPRYKVAKRGQDVALRCDPISGHVSLFWYQQALGQGPEFLTYFQNEAQLDKSGLPSDRFFAERPEGSVSTLKIQRTQQEDSAVYLCASSPGGGADSPLHFGNGTRLTVT.

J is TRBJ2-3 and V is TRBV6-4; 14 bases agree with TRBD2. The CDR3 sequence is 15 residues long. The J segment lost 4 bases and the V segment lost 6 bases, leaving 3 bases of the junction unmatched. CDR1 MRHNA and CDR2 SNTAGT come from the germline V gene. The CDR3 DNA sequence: TGTGCCAGCAGCCCGACTAGCGGGGGGGCAGATACGCAGTATTTT. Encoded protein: CASSPTSGGADTQYF.

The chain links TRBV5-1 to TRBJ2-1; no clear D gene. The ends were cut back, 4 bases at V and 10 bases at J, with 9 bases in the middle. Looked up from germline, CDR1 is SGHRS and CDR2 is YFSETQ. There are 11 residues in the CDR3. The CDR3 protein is CASSHEVEQFF. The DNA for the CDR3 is TGCGCCAGCAGCCACGAGGTGGAGCAGTTCTTC.

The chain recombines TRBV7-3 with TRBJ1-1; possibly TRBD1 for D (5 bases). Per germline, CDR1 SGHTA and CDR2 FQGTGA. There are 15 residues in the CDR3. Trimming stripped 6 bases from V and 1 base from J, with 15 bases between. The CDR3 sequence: CASSPDTNPNTEAFF. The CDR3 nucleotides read TGTGCCAGCAGTCCGGACACCAACCCGAACACTGAAGCTTTCTTT.